One TCR beta chain is described in this entry. Its specificity is unknown. This entry comes from a study of cytomegalovirus exposure and HLA in healthy donors. Use of 60 Vbeta and 13 Jbeta primers characterized the PCR. Assay used: immunoSEQ multiplex PCR; TCRdb lists only in-frame clones, some missing. Of 120,000 to 150,000 clones in the sample, around three quarters were seen once. Germline V gene lookup returns CDR1 SGDLS and CDR2 YYNGEE. Trimming shortened V by 4 bases and J by 5 bases, and 17 bases separated the two germline ends. CDR3 length equals 15 residues. General study findings and limits: Confirmation was obtained in vitro that a few CMV-associated chains are specific for CMV antigens.

Sequenced material: PBMCs. This TCR was sampled from a woman aged 40 to 50 in good health and CMV-seropositive. The V gene is TRBV9, the J gene TRBJ2-3, with D possibly matching TRBD2 (7 bases). Here the CDR3 reads CASSPEGGQGDTQYF. DNA of the CDR3: TGTGCCAGCAGCCCCGAGGGGGGGCAGGGAGATACGCAGTATTTT.